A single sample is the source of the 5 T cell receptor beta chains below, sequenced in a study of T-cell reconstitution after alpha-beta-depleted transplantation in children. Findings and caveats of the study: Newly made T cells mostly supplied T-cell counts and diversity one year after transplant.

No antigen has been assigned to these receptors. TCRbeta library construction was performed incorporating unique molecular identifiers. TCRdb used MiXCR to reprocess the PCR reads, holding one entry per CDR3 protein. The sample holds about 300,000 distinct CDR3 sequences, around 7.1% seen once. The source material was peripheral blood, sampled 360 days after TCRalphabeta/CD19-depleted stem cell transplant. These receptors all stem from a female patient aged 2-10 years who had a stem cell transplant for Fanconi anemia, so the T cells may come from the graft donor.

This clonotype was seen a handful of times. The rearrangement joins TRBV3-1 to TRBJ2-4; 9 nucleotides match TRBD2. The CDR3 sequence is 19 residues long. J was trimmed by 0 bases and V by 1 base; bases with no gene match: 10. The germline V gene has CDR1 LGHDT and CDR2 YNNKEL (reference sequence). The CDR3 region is CASSQVAGEFGGAKNIQYF. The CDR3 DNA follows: TGTGCCAGCAGCCAAGTAGCGGGAGAGTTTGGAGGAGCCAAAAACATTCAGTACTTC. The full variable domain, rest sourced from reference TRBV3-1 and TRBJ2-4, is DTAVSQTPKYLVTQMGNDKSIKCEQNLGHDTMYWYKQDSKKFLKIMFSYNNKELIINETVPNRFSPKSPDKAHLNLHINSLELGDSAVYFCASSQVAGEFGGAKNIQYFGAGTRLSVL.

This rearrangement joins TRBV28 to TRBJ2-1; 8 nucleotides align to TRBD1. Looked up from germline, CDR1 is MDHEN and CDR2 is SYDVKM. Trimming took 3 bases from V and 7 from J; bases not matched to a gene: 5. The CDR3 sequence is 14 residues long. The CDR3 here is CASSFPGQANEQFF. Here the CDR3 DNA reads TGTGCCAGCAGTTTCCCGGGACAGGCGAATGAGCAGTTCTTC.

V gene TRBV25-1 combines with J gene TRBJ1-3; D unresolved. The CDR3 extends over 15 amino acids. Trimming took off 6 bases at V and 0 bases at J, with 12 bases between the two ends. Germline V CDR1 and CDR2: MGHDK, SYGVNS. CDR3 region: CASSLGRHSGNTIYF. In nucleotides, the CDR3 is TGTGCCAGCAGCTTAGGGAGGCACTCTGGAAACACCATATATTTT. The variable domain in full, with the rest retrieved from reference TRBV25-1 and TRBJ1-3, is EADIYQTPRYLVIGTGKKITLECSQTMGHDKMYWYQQDPGMELHLIHYSYGVNSTEKGDLSSESTVSRIRTEHFPLTLESARPSHTSQYLCASSLGRHSGNTIYFGEGSWLTVV.

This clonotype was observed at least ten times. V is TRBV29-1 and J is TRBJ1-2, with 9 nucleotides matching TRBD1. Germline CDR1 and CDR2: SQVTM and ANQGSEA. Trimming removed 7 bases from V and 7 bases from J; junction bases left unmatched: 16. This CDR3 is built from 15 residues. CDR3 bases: TGCAGCGCCCATTCGAGGACAGGGGCTGTGGGTGGCTACACCTTC. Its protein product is CSAHSRTGAVGGYTF.

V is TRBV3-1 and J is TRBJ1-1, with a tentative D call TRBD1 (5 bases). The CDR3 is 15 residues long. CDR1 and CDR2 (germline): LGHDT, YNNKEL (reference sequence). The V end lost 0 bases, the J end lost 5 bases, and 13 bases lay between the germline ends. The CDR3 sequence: CASSQDWGAGTEAFF. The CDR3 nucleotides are TGTGCCAGCAGCCAAGATTGGGGCGCAGGGACTGAAGCTTTCTTT. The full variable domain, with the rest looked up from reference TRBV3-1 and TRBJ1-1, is DTAVSQTPKYLVTQMGNDKSIKCEQNLGHDTMYWYKQDSKKFLKIMFSYNNKELIINETVPNRFSPKSPDKAHLNLHINSLELGDSAVYFCASSQDWGAGTEAFFGQGTRLTVV.